These T cell receptor beta chains were read from a single sample in a study of blood T cell repertoires in COVID-19. Method: immunoSEQ multiplex PCR; TCRdb's copy keeps in-frame clones and lacks some. The sample has under 170,000 clones; 75% to 90% are singletons. The sequenced sample was peripheral blood. The receptor set was obtained from an older woman with active or convalescent COVID-19. The CDR3 runs from the conserved cysteine through the conserved F or W. D genes are given only for firm matches. A clone size is listed for some rows: how often the clone was seen (once, few, many), or a class if it is expanded.

j_call: TRBJ1-3
v_call: TRBV9
clone_size: once
d_call: TRBD1
cdr3_aa: CASSLRGHSGNTIYF
cdr3_nt: TGTGCCAGCAGTCTCAGGGGGCATAGTGGAAACACCATATATTTT

j_call: TRBJ1-1
v_call: TRBV7-2
clone_size: once
d_call: TRBD1
cdr3_aa: CASSSQGAGTEAFF
cdr3_nt: TGTGCCAGCAGCTCCCAGGGGGCGGGCACTGAAGCTTTCTTT

j_call: TRBJ2-7
v_call: TRBV3-1/TRBV3-2
clone_size: NA
d_call: NA
cdr3_aa: CASSQWGGETYEQYF
cdr3_nt: TGTGCCAGCAGCCAATGGGGCGGGGAAACCTACGAGCAGTACTTC

j_call: TRBJ2-1
v_call: TRBV25-1
clone_size: few
d_call: NA
cdr3_aa: CASSEVETYNEQFF
cdr3_nt: TGTGCCAGCAGTGAAGTGGAGACCTACAATGAGCAGTTCTTC

j_call: TRBJ2-1
v_call: TRBV24-1
clone_size: NA
d_call: TRBD1
cdr3_aa: CATSDWGTDNEQFF
cdr3_nt: TGTGCCACCAGTGACTGGGGGACAGACAATGAGCAGTTCTTC

j_call: TRBJ2-1
v_call: TRBV7-2
clone_size: NA
d_call: TRBD2
cdr3_aa: CASSREGTFSYNEQFF
cdr3_nt: TGTGCCAGCAGCCGGGAGGGGACATTCTCCTACAATGAGCAGTTCTTC

j_call: TRBJ2-1
v_call: TRBV6-6
clone_size: NA
d_call: TRBD1
cdr3_aa: CASSFRDRGNDEQFF
cdr3_nt: TGTGCCAGCAGCTTCCGGGACAGGGGAAACGATGAGCAGTTCTTC

j_call: TRBJ1-5
v_call: TRBV7-2
clone_size: NA
d_call: NA
cdr3_aa: CASSFNTGRLGPQHF
cdr3_nt: TGTGCCAGCAGCTTTAATACAGGCCGCCTCGGGCCCCAGCATTTT

j_call: TRBJ2-3
v_call: TRBV24-1
clone_size: NA
d_call: NA
cdr3_aa: CATSEARTTDTQYF
cdr3_nt: TGTGCCACCAGTGAGGCTAGAACGACAGATACGCAGTATTTT

j_call: TRBJ2-2
v_call: TRBV24-1
clone_size: NA
d_call: NA
cdr3_aa: CATSGLNTGELFF
cdr3_nt: TGTGCCACCAGTGGACTTAACACCGGGGAGCTGTTTTTT

j_call: TRBJ1-3
v_call: TRBV7-9
clone_size: NA
d_call: NA
cdr3_aa: CASSSEVAGNTIYF
cdr3_nt: TGTGCCAGCAGCTCCGAGGTGGCTGGAAACACCATATATTTT

j_call: TRBJ2-2
v_call: TRBV7-8
clone_size: once
d_call: TRBD1
cdr3_aa: CASSLVGQGSNTGELFF
cdr3_nt: TGTGCCAGCAGCTTAGTGGGACAGGGCTCGAACACCGGGGAGCTGTTTTTT

j_call: TRBJ2-5
v_call: TRBV29-1
clone_size: NA
d_call: NA
cdr3_aa: CSVGGTPGGETQYF
cdr3_nt: TGCAGCGTTGGGGGGACACCCGGAGGAGAGACCCAGTACTTC

j_call: TRBJ2-1
v_call: TRBV9
clone_size: NA
d_call: NA
cdr3_aa: CASSARGRLGGNYNEQFF
cdr3_nt: TGTGCCAGCAGCGCTCGCGGAAGACTTGGCGGAAATTACAATGAGCAGTTCTTC

j_call: TRBJ1-5
v_call: TRBV12-5
clone_size: NA
d_call: TRBD1
cdr3_aa: CASGLVEGAGNQPQHF
cdr3_nt: TGTGCTAGTGGTTTGGTGGAGGGGGCTGGCAATCAGCCCCAGCATTTT

j_call: TRBJ2-5
v_call: TRBV5-1
clone_size: NA
d_call: TRBD2
cdr3_aa: CASSGGTSGETQYF
cdr3_nt: TGCGCCAGCAGCGGCGGGACTAGCGGGGAGACCCAGTACTTC

j_call: TRBJ2-1
v_call: TRBV5-6
clone_size: NA
d_call: NA
cdr3_aa: CASSPLQSSYNEQFF
cdr3_nt: TGTGCCAGCAGCCCACTACAATCCTCCTACAATGAGCAGTTCTTC

j_call: TRBJ2-3
v_call: TRBV4-3
clone_size: NA
d_call: TRBD2
cdr3_aa: CASSGLAGPADTQYF
cdr3_nt: TGCGCCAGCAGCGGACTAGCGGGGCCGGCAGATACGCAGTATTTT

j_call: TRBJ2-7
v_call: TRBV9
clone_size: NA
d_call: NA
cdr3_aa: CASSARGTAGYEQYF
cdr3_nt: TGTGCCAGCAGCGCCCGCGGGACAGCTGGTTACGAGCAGTACTTC

j_call: TRBJ1-1
v_call: TRBV7-2
clone_size: NA
d_call: NA
cdr3_aa: CASSPGQANTEAFF
cdr3_nt: TGTGCCAGCAGCCCCGGCCAGGCGAACACTGAAGCTTTCTTT

j_call: TRBJ2-7
v_call: TRBV9
clone_size: NA
d_call: NA
cdr3_aa: CASSAAGWGDEQYF
cdr3_nt: TGTGCCAGCAGCGCGGCCGGGTGGGGCGACGAGCAGTACTTC

j_call: TRBJ2-7
v_call: TRBV10-3
clone_size: NA
d_call: TRBD1
cdr3_aa: CAISPQGQGSYEQYF
cdr3_nt: TGTGCCATCAGCCCCCAGGGACAGGGATCCTACGAGCAGTACTTC

j_call: TRBJ2-2
v_call: TRBV30
clone_size: NA
d_call: TRBD1
cdr3_aa: CAWSFTGERAGELFF
cdr3_nt: TGTGCCTGGAGTTTTACAGGGGAAAGGGCCGGGGAGCTGTTTTTT

j_call: TRBJ1-4
v_call: TRBV5-1
clone_size: NA
d_call: TRBD1
cdr3_aa: CASSQGTVGEKLFF
cdr3_nt: TGCGCCAGCAGTCAAGGGACAGTGGGTGAAAAACTGTTTTTT

j_call: TRBJ2-3
v_call: TRBV5-1
clone_size: NA
d_call: TRBD2
cdr3_aa: CASSPGGPGDTQYF
cdr3_nt: TGCGCCAGCAGCCCGGGGGGGCCGGGAGATACGCAGTATTTT

j_call: TRBJ1-1
v_call: TRBV2
clone_size: NA
d_call: NA
cdr3_aa: CASSRVEGTEAFF
cdr3_nt: TGTGCCAGCAGCAGGGTGGAGGGCACTGAAGCTTTCTTT

j_call: TRBJ1-3
v_call: TRBV7-2
clone_size: NA
d_call: NA
cdr3_aa: CASSPDKSSGNTIYF
cdr3_nt: TGTGCCAGCAGCCCGGACAAGAGCTCTGGAAACACCATATATTTT

j_call: TRBJ2-1
v_call: TRBV5-1
clone_size: NA
d_call: TRBD2
cdr3_aa: CASSSFALTGMLGLAGYNEQFF
cdr3_nt: TGCGCCAGCAGCTCATTCGCCCTGACAGGGATGTTGGGACTAGCGGGGTACAATGAGCAGTTCTTC

j_call: TRBJ1-5
v_call: TRBV5-1
clone_size: NA
d_call: NA
cdr3_aa: CASSWGGTDLSNQPQHF
cdr3_nt: TGCGCCAGCAGCTGGGGAGGGACGGATCTTTCCAATCAGCCCCAGCATTTT

j_call: TRBJ1-5
v_call: TRBV12-5
clone_size: NA
d_call: NA
cdr3_aa: CASGPGGSNQPQHF
cdr3_nt: TGTGCTAGTGGCCCGGGGGGGAGCAATCAGCCCCAGCATTTT

j_call: TRBJ1-1
v_call: TRBV7-2
clone_size: once
d_call: TRBD1
cdr3_aa: CASSLGRFGTVNTEAFF
cdr3_nt: TGTGCCAGCAGCTTAGGACGGTTCGGGACAGTGAACACTGAAGCTTTCTTT

j_call: TRBJ1-1
v_call: TRBV5-1
clone_size: once
d_call: NA
cdr3_aa: CASSLAAESTEAFF
cdr3_nt: TGCGCCAGCAGCTTGGCGGCGGAATCCACTGAAGCTTTCTTT

j_call: TRBJ2-7
v_call: TRBV9
clone_size: NA
d_call: TRBD2
cdr3_aa: CASSVWSGGSLNEQYF
cdr3_nt: TGTGCCAGCAGCGTATGGTCAGGCGGGAGTTTAAACGAGCAGTACTTC

j_call: TRBJ2-7
v_call: TRBV3-1/TRBV3-2
clone_size: NA
d_call: NA
cdr3_aa: CASSQETGRTYEQYF
cdr3_nt: TGTGCCAGCAGCCAAGAGACAGGTAGGACCTACGAGCAGTACTTC

j_call: TRBJ1-2
v_call: TRBV29-1
clone_size: NA
d_call: TRBD1
cdr3_aa: CIQGVFGYGYTF
cdr3_nt: TGCATCCAGGGGGTTTTCGGCTATGGCTACACCTTC

j_call: TRBJ1-4
v_call: TRBV24-1
clone_size: NA
d_call: TRBD1
cdr3_aa: CATPPMTGYYEKLFF
cdr3_nt: TGTGCCACCCCACCTATGACAGGGTATTATGAAAAACTGTTTTTT

j_call: TRBJ1-1
v_call: TRBV7-9
clone_size: NA
d_call: NA
cdr3_aa: CASSSTVPAFF
cdr3_nt: TGTGCCAGCAGCTCGACTGTCCCGGCTTTCTTT

j_call: TRBJ1-6
v_call: TRBV11-2
clone_size: NA
d_call: NA
cdr3_aa: CASSLGPLRSYNSPLHF
cdr3_nt: TGTGCCAGCAGCTTAGGTCCACTACGCTCCTATAATTCACCCCTCCACTTT

j_call: TRBJ1-1
v_call: TRBV18
clone_size: NA
d_call: NA
cdr3_aa: CASSPPSGFTEAFF
cdr3_nt: TGTGCCAGCTCACCACCGTCGGGGTTCACTGAAGCTTTCTTT

j_call: TRBJ2-3
v_call: TRBV7-8
clone_size: NA
d_call: NA
cdr3_aa: CASSLAGSFGTDTQYF
cdr3_nt: TGTGCCAGCAGCTTAGCGGGTAGCTTCGGCACAGATACGCAGTATTTT

j_call: TRBJ2-5
v_call: TRBV3-1/TRBV3-2
clone_size: NA
d_call: TRBD2
cdr3_aa: CASSQALAGTQYF
cdr3_nt: TGTGCCAGCAGCCAAGCACTAGCGGGGACCCAGTACTTC

j_call: TRBJ2-7
v_call: TRBV29-1
clone_size: NA
d_call: TRBD1
cdr3_aa: CSVRTGSYEQYF
cdr3_nt: TGCAGCGTTCGGACAGGCTCCTACGAGCAGTACTTC

j_call: TRBJ1-4
v_call: TRBV4-1
clone_size: NA
d_call: TRBD1
cdr3_aa: CASSQDRDSLNEKLFF
cdr3_nt: TGCGCCAGCAGCCAAGACCGGGACAGCCTTAATGAAAAACTGTTTTTT

j_call: TRBJ2-1
v_call: TRBV29-1
clone_size: NA
d_call: TRBD1
cdr3_aa: CSVRQGYEQFF
cdr3_nt: TGCAGCGTTCGACAGGGCTATGAGCAGTTCTTC

j_call: TRBJ1-5
v_call: TRBV10-3
clone_size: NA
d_call: NA
cdr3_aa: CAISESDSYQPQHF
cdr3_nt: TGTGCCATCAGTGAGTCGGACAGTTATCAGCCCCAGCATTTT

j_call: TRBJ2-5
v_call: TRBV30
clone_size: NA
d_call: TRBD2
cdr3_aa: CAWRTSGGAAGETQYF
cdr3_nt: TGTGCCTGGCGGACTAGCGGGGGGGCCGCTGGGGAGACCCAGTACTTC

j_call: TRBJ2-1
v_call: TRBV5-1
clone_size: NA
d_call: NA
cdr3_aa: CASSLGGRGSSYNEQFF
cdr3_nt: TGCGCCAGCAGCTTGGGGGGACGGGGGAGCTCCTACAATGAGCAGTTCTTC

j_call: TRBJ2-5
v_call: TRBV2
clone_size: NA
d_call: TRBD1
cdr3_aa: CASYRSVQGLETQYF
cdr3_nt: TGTGCCTCGTACCGCAGTGTACAGGGGTTGGAGACCCAGTACTTC

j_call: TRBJ2-1
v_call: TRBV15
clone_size: NA
d_call: NA
cdr3_aa: CATSSSSGVYNEQFF
cdr3_nt: TGTGCCACCAGCAGTAGCTCCGGGGTCTACAATGAGCAGTTCTTC

j_call: TRBJ1-3
v_call: TRBV3-1/TRBV3-2
clone_size: NA
d_call: TRBD1
cdr3_aa: CASSQDGGTGALGNTIYF
cdr3_nt: TGTGCCAGCAGCCAAGATGGTGGGACAGGGGCTCTCGGAAACACCATATATTTT

j_call: TRBJ1-2
v_call: TRBV19
clone_size: once
d_call: TRBD1
cdr3_aa: CASSIDREDYGYTF
cdr3_nt: TGTGCCAGTAGTATTGACAGGGAGGACTATGGCTACACCTTC

j_call: TRBJ1-1
v_call: TRBV3-1/TRBV3-2
clone_size: NA
d_call: TRBD1
cdr3_aa: CASSQDGDVGTGVTEAFF
cdr3_nt: TGTGCCAGCAGCCAAGATGGCGACGTCGGGACAGGGGTCACTGAAGCTTTCTTT

j_call: TRBJ1-3
v_call: TRBV9
clone_size: NA
d_call: NA
cdr3_aa: CASSSDINTIYF
cdr3_nt: TGTGCCAGCAGCTCTGACATAAACACCATATATTTT

j_call: TRBJ2-2
v_call: TRBV6-5
clone_size: NA
d_call: TRBD1
cdr3_aa: CASMATGAGELFF
cdr3_nt: TGTGCCAGCATGGCAACAGGGGCCGGGGAGCTGTTTTTT

j_call: TRBJ1-1
v_call: TRBV6-5
clone_size: NA
d_call: NA
cdr3_aa: CASSTTGAGGAFF
cdr3_nt: TGTGCCAGCAGTACTACAGGTGCTGGCGGAGCTTTCTTT

j_call: TRBJ2-7
v_call: TRBV9
clone_size: NA
d_call: NA
cdr3_aa: CASSVGSGSYEQYF
cdr3_nt: TGTGCCAGCAGCGTAGGGTCCGGCTCCTACGAGCAGTACTTC

j_call: TRBJ2-1
v_call: TRBV5-8
clone_size: few
d_call: NA
cdr3_aa: CASSLGLIFGGNNEQFF
cdr3_nt: TGTGCCAGCAGCTTGGGTTTGATTTTTGGCGGAAACAATGAGCAGTTCTTC

j_call: TRBJ1-1
v_call: TRBV5-8
clone_size: NA
d_call: TRBD1
cdr3_aa: CASSSGQGNTEAFF
cdr3_nt: TGTGCCAGCAGCTCCGGACAGGGCAACACTGAAGCTTTCTTT

j_call: TRBJ1-1
v_call: TRBV7-9
clone_size: NA
d_call: NA
cdr3_aa: CASKGTPIEAFF
cdr3_nt: TGTGCCAGCAAGGGGACACCCATTGAAGCTTTCTTT